This TCR beta chain derives from a study of T cell repertoires in cytomegalovirus infection. Study context: Well-studied HLA-B-restricted CMV epitopes were used in the study alongside recently identified HLA-C-restricted ones.

Turning to this clonotype: Its antigen is not identified.

TCRdb passed the reads through MiXCR, listing each CDR3 protein once. The table lists approximately 350,000 distinct CDR3 sequences, nearly 35% of them singletons, with roughly 12% in the top ten. The germline V gene encodes CDR1 LNHDA and CDR2 SQIVND (reference sequence). The CDR3 covers 13 residues. Trimming at V came to 6 bases and at J to 5 bases, leaving 6 bases not matched to a gene. This TCR was sampled from a human donor in good health (CMV status not recorded). Some clones in this sample may be carry-over from other donors' samples. The gene calls are TRBV19 and TRBJ1-1; 7 bases align to TRBD1. Sequenced material: cultured PBMCs, taken from culture after CMV antigen stimulation. CDR3 coding DNA: TGTGCCAGTAGCCGGGACAGCTGGACTGAAGCTTTCTTT. This translates into CASSRDSWTEAFF.